This T cell receptor (beta chain) was captured by sequencing in a study of control samples from healthy donors and cancer patients. The V end lost 0 bases, the J end lost 1 base, and 7 bases lay between the germline ends. The CDR3 is made up of 15 amino acids. CDR1 is MGHRA, CDR2 YSYEKL, per germline. About this clone itself: Other DNA sequences of this sample code for an identical CDR3.

The data were produced by immunoSEQ multiplex PCR, yet TCRdb's version contains in-frame clones alone and is incomplete. The table shows more than 35,000 clones, with 65% to 85% occurring only once. The rearrangement uses TRBV4-1 and TRBJ1-5; D is undetermined. Sequenced: PBMCs. The sequence derives from an older woman with lung cancer. In nucleotides, the CDR3 is TGCGCCAGCAGCCAAGATCAAGGCAGCAATCAGCCCCAGCATTTT. Translation gives CASSQDQGSNQPQHF.